The 5 T cell receptor beta chains listed next were all sequenced from one sample in a study of T cell repertoires in cytomegalovirus infection. Using its own MiXCR run on the reads, TCRdb lists one record per CDR3 protein. The repertoire consists of about 230,000 distinct CDR3 sequences, with approximately 6.7% occurring once and the leading ten covering more than 5.5%. Sequenced input: PBMCs. These receptors came from a human donor in good health (CMV status not recorded). Some clones in this sample may be carry-over from other donors' samples.

This clonotype has at least ten counts. V usage is TRBV12-3 or TRBV12-4 and J usage is TRBJ1-2; D perhaps matches TRBD1 (6 bases). The CDR3 totals 17 residues. The V and J ends lost 7 bases and 8 bases respectively, with 29 bases between them. CDR3 sequence: CASIPLGRDIRERGYTF. The CDR3 bases are TGTGCCAGCATCCCCCTCGGCCGGGACATCAGGGAAAGGGGCTACACCTTC.

In DNA, the CDR3 is TGCGCCAGCAGCCAAAGTTATCAGGGGGACTATGGCTACACCTTC. It translates to CASSQSYQGDYGYTF. V is TRBV4-3 and J is TRBJ1-2; 7 nucleotides line up with TRBD1. The CDR3 covers 15 residues. Germline-derived CDR1 and CDR2 are LGHNA and YSLEER. Trimming took 2 bases from V and 3 from J; bases not matched to a gene: 6.

This clonotype has just a few counts. V is TRBV25-1 and J is TRBJ2-1; possible D gene TRBD2, 6 bases. The V gene's germline CDR1 is MGHDK and CDR2 SYGVNS. There are 14 residues in the CDR3. The germline V and J ends were trimmed by 4 bases and 0 bases, with 7 bases remaining between them. The CDR3 sequence is CASSGGVSYNEQFF. In nucleotides, the CDR3 is TGTGCCAGCAGTGGGGGGGTCTCCTACAATGAGCAGTTCTTC. Together with reference TRBV25-1 and TRBJ2-1, the CDR3 gives the full variable domain: EADIYQTPRYLVIGTGKKITLECSQTMGHDKMYWYQQDPGMELHLIHYSYGVNSTEKGDLSSESTVSRIRTEHFPLTLESARPSHTSQYLCASSGGVSYNEQFFGPGTRLTVL.

This clonotype has ten or more counts. The rearrangement links TRBV7-2 to TRBJ1-5; TRBD1 matches 9 bases. This CDR3 has 17 amino acids. The ends lost 6 bases at V and 2 bases at J; junction bases unmatched: 11. Germline V CDR1 and CDR2: SGHTA, FQGNSA. CDR3 nucleotide sequence: TGTGCCAGCAGTCCCCGATTACAGGGGGCCGGCAATCAGCCCCAGCATTTT. Translation gives CASSPRLQGAGNQPQHF.

This clonotype was counted ten times or more. The rearrangement links TRBV10-2 to TRBJ2-2, with TRBD2 as a possible D gene (6 bases). The germline V and J ends were trimmed by 4 bases and 5 bases, with 8 bases remaining between them. The CDR3 sequence is 13 residues long. Germline assignment: CDR1 WSHSY and CDR2 SAAADI. CDR3 amino acids: CASSVAATGELFF. The CDR3, as DNA: TGCGCCAGCAGTGTAGCGGCTACCGGGGAGCTGTTTTTT.